The clone carrying this T cell receptor beta chain was seen a handful of times. TCRdb passed the 5' RACE reads through MiXCR, listing each CDR3 protein once. The table records roughly 720,000 distinct CDR3 sequences, 15% to 20% of them present only once. V dropped 1 base and J dropped 2 bases, with 12 bases sitting between them. The CDR3 covers 15 residues. Germline CDR1 MNHNS, CDR2 SASEGT. Healthy Caucasian individuals made up all the donors. These data belong to a study of identical twins. The sample was also reused in another study, on T cells expressing NK-cell markers. This second study notes: More than 5 donors had dominant NKG2C+ clonotypes that comprised about 1.0-7.5% of their CD8+ T cells. One observes that, in several donors, these clonotypes were also the leading ones within the CD3+CD56-NKG2C+ fraction.

The sample taken for sequencing was PBMCs. The TCR comes from a woman younger than 35 in good health. This chain links TRBV6-1 with TRBJ2-7; D is unresolved. In DNA, the CDR3 is TGTGCCAGCAGTGAAGGAGAGTCGAGCCCCTACGAGCAGTACTTC. Amino acids: CASSEGESSPYEQYF.